This is a list of T cell receptor beta chains from one sample in a study of metastatic and nonmetastatic thyroid tumors. TCRdb recomputed clones from the PCR reads via MiXCR. The table shows about 7,900 clones, with about 25% occurring only once. The sample was adjacent normal tissue. The source is a female donor with papillary thyroid cancer or a benign thyroid nodule (not recorded which). Some clones in this sample may be carry-over from other donors' samples. The CDR3 runs from the conserved cysteine through the conserved F or W. D genes are given only for firm matches. Clone size is shown for a subset of rows, as once, few, many or a class of expanded clone.

d_gene	v_gene	j_gene	abundance	CDR3aa	CDR3nt
NA	TRBV7-9	TRBJ1-3	large	CASSPPGGMLNTIYF	TGTGCCAGCAGCCCTCCGGGAGGGATGTTAAACACCATATATTTT
TRBD2	TRBV20-1	TRBJ2-1	NA	CSCFAGGTQNNEQFF	TGCAGTTGCTTTGCGGGAGGAACCCAGAACAATGAGCAGTTCTTC
TRBD2	TRBV5-1	TRBJ2-1	NA	CALAGDNEQFF	TGCGCTCTGGCGGGAGACAATGAGCAGTTCTTC
NA	TRBV14	TRBJ2-5	many	CASSPGGETQYF	TGTGCCAGCTCTCCCGGTGGAGAGACCCAGTACTTC
TRBD1	TRBV5-1	TRBJ2-7	NA	CASGTGTGSYEQYF	TGCGCCAGCGGGACAGGGACAGGGTCCTACGAGCAGTACTTC
TRBD1	TRBV27	TRBJ2-2	NA	CATSEQGLWTNTGELFF	TGTGCCACCAGTGAACAGGGGCTGTGGACGAACACCGGGGAGCTGTTTTTT
NA	TRBV19	TRBJ1-5	few	CASSTFRRPFEPQHF	TGTGCCAGTAGTACGTTCAGGAGACCCTTTGAGCCCCAGCATTTT
TRBD1	TRBV6-1	TRBJ1-5	NA	CASRSETGNQPQHF	TGTGCCAGCAGATCAGAGACAGGGAATCAGCCCCAGCATTTT
NA	TRBV14	TRBJ2-5	NA	CASSQDRVTQYF	TGTGCCAGCAGCCAAGACAGGGTGACCCAGTACTTC
NA	TRBV12-3/TRBV12-4	TRBJ1-6	medium-sized	CASNKIADSPLHF	TGTGCCAGCAACAAAATTGCGGATTCACCCCTCCACTTT
TRBD2	TRBV28	TRBJ2-3	few	CASSLEGLASTDTQYF	TGTGCCAGCAGTTTAGAGGGACTAGCGAGTACAGATACGCAGTATTTT
NA	TRBV5-1	TRBJ1-6	few	CASSEGIDSPLHF	TGCGCCAGCAGCGAGGGAATCGACTCACCCCTCCACTTT
NA	TRBV28	TRBJ2-3	medium-sized	CASSPIKGPGADTQYF	TGTGCCAGCAGCCCTATTAAAGGACCGGGCGCAGATACGCAGTATTTT
NA	TRBV6-5	TRBJ1-1	few	CASSSTVSSEAFF	TGTGCCAGCAGTTCGACCGTTAGCTCTGAAGCTTTCTTT
NA	TRBV28	TRBJ1-5	NA	CASSFYQSNQPQHF	TGTGCCAGCAGTTTCTATCAGAGCAATCAGCCCCAGCATTTT
TRBD1	TRBV2	TRBJ2-3	many	CASRDGQGVDTQYF	TGTGCCAGCAGGGACGGACAGGGGGTAGATACGCAGTATTTT
TRBD1	TRBV3-1	TRBJ1-4	medium-sized	CASSQDLRTGNEKLFF	TGTGCCAGCAGCCAAGATCTAAGGACAGGGAATGAAAAACTGTTTTTT
TRBD2	TRBV7-9	TRBJ2-7	NA	CASSLVGTTNYEQYF	TGTGCCAGCAGCTTAGTGGGGACTACTAACTACGAGCAGTACTTC
TRBD2	TRBV11-1	TRBJ2-2	medium-sized	CASSLEGRVTGELFF	TGTGCCAGCAGCTTAGAAGGGAGGGTTACCGGGGAGCTGTTTTTT
NA	TRBV28	TRBJ2-3	few	CASSQIHQGTDTQYF	TGTGCCAGCAGTCAGATTCATCAAGGCACAGATACGCAGTATTTT
TRBD2	TRBV20-1	TRBJ2-7	NA	CSARKSNSGNIYEQYF	TGCAGTGCTAGAAAGTCAAATAGCGGGAACATCTACGAGCAGTACTTC
NA	TRBV20-1	TRBJ1-2	many	CSASPSGTGDGYTF	TGCAGTGCTAGTCCCTCGGGGACGGGGGATGGCTACACCTTC
NA	TRBV6-1	TRBJ2-7	medium-sized	CASSEAGPLYEQYF	TGTGCCAGCAGTGAAGCGGGACCCCTCTACGAGCAGTACTTC
NA	TRBV5-1	TRBJ2-7	many	CASSQGNEQYF	TGCGCCAGCAGTCAAGGTAACGAGCAGTACTTC
TRBD1	TRBV5-6	TRBJ1-2	few	CASSLETGVTGYTF	TGTGCCAGCAGCTTGGAGACAGGGGTAACTGGCTACACCTTC